Listed here is a single T cell receptor beta chain. The data were produced by immunoSEQ multiplex PCR, yet TCRdb's version contains in-frame clones alone and is incomplete. The data contain more than 85,000 clones, approximately 86% of them singletons. The record originates from a study of blood T cell repertoires in COVID-19. Study at large: T cells, B-cell-depleted T cells, or PBMCs provided the cDNA or gDNA that served as material.

The V gene lost 6 bases and the J gene lost 3 bases, with 11 bases spanning the gap. Germline V gene data show CDR1 as WSHSY and CDR2 as SAAADI. The CDR3 length is 13 residues. This clonotype was sampled from a woman aged 50 to 60 who had recovered from COVID-19. The genes are TRBV10-2 and TRBJ1-2, with a possible D match to TRBD1 (6 bases). Sequences were obtained from PBMCs or T cells enriched from blood (not recorded which). Written as DNA, the CDR3 is TGCGCCAGCAGCGTGGACAGCTACTATGGCTACACCTTC. Translating it yields CASSVDSYYGYTF.